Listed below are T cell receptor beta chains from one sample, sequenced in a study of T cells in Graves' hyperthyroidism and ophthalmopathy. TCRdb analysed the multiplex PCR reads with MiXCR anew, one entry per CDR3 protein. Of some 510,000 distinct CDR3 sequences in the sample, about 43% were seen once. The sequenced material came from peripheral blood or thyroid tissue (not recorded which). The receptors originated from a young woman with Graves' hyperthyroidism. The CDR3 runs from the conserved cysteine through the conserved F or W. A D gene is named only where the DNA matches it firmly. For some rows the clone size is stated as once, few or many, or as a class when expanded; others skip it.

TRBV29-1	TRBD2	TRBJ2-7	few	CSVLAGSYEQYF	TGCAGCGTCCTAGCGGGATCATACGAGCAGTACTTC
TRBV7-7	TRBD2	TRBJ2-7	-	CASGPEGYEQYF	TGTGCTAGCGGGCCTGAGGGGTACGAGCAGTACTTC
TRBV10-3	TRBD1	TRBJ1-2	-	CASRETGGAYGYTF	TGTGCCAGCAGGGAGACAGGGGGCGCCTATGGCTACACCTTC
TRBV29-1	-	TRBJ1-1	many	CSGGGGPTEAFF	TGCAGCGGCGGCGGGGGGCCCACTGAAGCTTTCTTT
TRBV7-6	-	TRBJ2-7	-	CASRTSAVYEQYF	TGTGCCAGCAGAACGTCGGCAGTCTACGAGCAGTACTTC
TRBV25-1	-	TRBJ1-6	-	CASNPGTNSPLHF	TGTGCCAGCAATCCAGGGACCAATTCACCCCTCCACTTT
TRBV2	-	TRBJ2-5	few	CASSGFSVGETQYF	TGTGCCAGCAGTGGGTTTTCGGTGGGAGAGACCCAGTACTTC
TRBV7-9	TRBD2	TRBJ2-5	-	CARDPGGIQETQYF	TGTGCTAGAGATCCCGGGGGGATCCAAGAGACCCAGTACTTC
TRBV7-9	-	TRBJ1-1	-	CASSQAAGGSTEAFF	TGCGCCAGCAGCCAAGCTGCAGGTGGAAGCACTGAAGCTTTCTTT
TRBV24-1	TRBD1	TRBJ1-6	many	CATRPGTANSPLHF	TGTGCCACCAGACCCGGGACAGCAAATTCACCCCTCCACTTT
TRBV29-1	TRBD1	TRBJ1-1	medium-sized	CSGRTGHTEAFF	TGCAGCGGCAGGACAGGCCACACTGAAGCTTTCTTT
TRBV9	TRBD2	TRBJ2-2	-	CASSPGTRGTGELFF	TGTGCCAGCAGCCCCGGGACTAGAGGGACCGGGGAGCTGTTTTTT
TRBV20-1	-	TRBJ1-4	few	CSATQDVKEKLFF	TGCAGTGCTACCCAGGACGTTAAGGAAAAACTGTTTTTT
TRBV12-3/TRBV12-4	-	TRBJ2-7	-	CASSSWADGGEQYF	TGTGCCAGCAGTTCCTGGGCGGACGGCGGCGAGCAGTACTTC
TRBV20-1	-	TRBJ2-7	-	CSASGGGNYEQYF	TGCAGTGCCTCAGGGGGAGGGAACTACGAGCAGTACTTC
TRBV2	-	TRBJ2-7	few	CAARDGAYEQYF	TGTGCCGCCCGGGACGGAGCCTACGAGCAGTACTTC
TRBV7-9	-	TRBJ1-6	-	CASSGGGTQENSPLHF	TGTGCCAGCAGCGGAGGTGGGACCCAAGAAAATTCACCCCTCCACTTT
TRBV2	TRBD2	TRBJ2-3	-	CATSDPSGRAGDTQYF	TGTGCCACCAGTGATCCTAGCGGGAGGGCCGGAGATACGCAGTATTTT
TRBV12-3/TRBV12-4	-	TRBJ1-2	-	CASSPVGGGDGYTF	TGTGCCAGCAGTCCAGTGGGGGGCGGCGATGGCTACACCTTC
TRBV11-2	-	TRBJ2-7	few	CASSLDPAAAEQYF	TGTGCCAGCAGCTTAGATCCGGCTGCGGCAGAGCAGTACTTC
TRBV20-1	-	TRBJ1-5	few	CSAIARGGEGQPQHF	TGCAGTGCTATCGCCCGGGGGGGCGAAGGACAGCCCCAGCATTTT
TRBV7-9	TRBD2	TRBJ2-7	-	CASSQAGRAYEQYF	TGCGCCAGCAGCCAAGCCGGGAGGGCCTACGAGCAGTACTTC
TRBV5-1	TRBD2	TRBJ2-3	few	CASSFRGESTDTQYF	TGCGCCAGCAGCTTTCGGGGGGAAAGCACAGATACGCAGTATTTT
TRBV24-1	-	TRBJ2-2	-	CATSSGGTGTGELFF	TGTGCCACCAGTTCCGGGGGGACAGGCACCGGGGAGCTGTTTTTT
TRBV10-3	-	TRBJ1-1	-	CAISESQTVGDTEAFF	TGTGCCATCAGTGAGTCCCAGACAGTAGGGGACACTGAAGCTTTCTTT
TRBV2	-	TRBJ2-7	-	CASGPSNQAGEQYF	TGTGCCAGCGGCCCCAGTAACCAAGCTGGCGAGCAGTACTTC
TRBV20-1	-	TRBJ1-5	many	CSAGDQPQHF	TGCAGTGCTGGAGATCAGCCCCAGCATTTT
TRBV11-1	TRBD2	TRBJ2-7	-	CASSLGASGNDLYEQYF	TGTGCCAGCAGCTTAGGAGCTAGCGGGAACGACCTCTACGAGCAGTACTTC
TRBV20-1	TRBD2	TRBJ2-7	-	CSARRTSGRTSTYEQYF	TGCAGTGCTAGACGGACTAGCGGGAGGACTTCCACCTACGAGCAGTACTTC